This T cell receptor beta chain was sequenced during a study of cytomegalovirus exposure and HLA in healthy donors. Study context: In an earlier analysis, 95 million to 140 million unique TCR beta sequences were found from about 180 million T cells.

Notes on the study in general: A later analysis reportedly found fewer N-insertions in an Asian-associated ancestry cluster than the approximately 730-donor mean. Earlier analysis looked at TCR beta V segments, and most were productive about 90% or about 30% of the time. Another analysis was done later, and it associated approximately 18,000 TCR beta sequences with HLA alleles at 0.05 false discovery rate.

Germline V gene lookup returns CDR1 MDHEN and CDR2 SYDVKM. The CDR3 spans 15 residues. This clone was seen only a few times. Its antigen remains unidentified. With 60 Vbeta and 13 Jbeta primers, the PCR was carried out. Assay: immunoSEQ multiplex PCR; the TCRdb copy retains only in-frame clones and omits some. The sample lists 130,000 or so clones; more than 55% were seen once. The source of this sequence is a woman aged 60-70 years in good health and CMV-seronegative. Material for sequencing was PBMCs. The chain links TRBV28 to TRBJ2-5; 9 bases map to TRBD2. The DNA end is more similar to TRBJ2-7, so the J call may be wrong. This CDR3 is CASSPGGGRAYEQYF. The DNA of the CDR3 is TGTGCCAGCAGCCCCGGGGGCGGGAGGGCCTACGAGCAGTACTTC.